Listed here are 29 T cell receptor beta chains from one sample, sequenced in a study of a mutant IDH1 vaccine in newly diagnosed glioma. Time point meaning: baseline, week 1 (first vaccination visit). Treatment: pre-vaccination baseline after standard-of-care therapy. The data were produced by immunoSEQ multiplex PCR, yet TCRdb's version contains in-frame clones alone and is incomplete. The sample contains some 61,000 clones, 86% of which appear only once. This specimen consisted of PBMCs, obtained from a glioma patient treated with radiotherapy, temozolomide or both. All receptors come from a man in his thirties or forties with glioma.

The rearrangement uses TRBV7-9 and TRBJ1-2; D unresolved. The CDR3 covers 15 residues. V lost 0 bases, J lost 0 bases, and 8 bases lay in between. Germline lookup yields CDR1 SEHNR and CDR2 FQNEAQ (reference sequence). The DNA for the CDR3 is TGTGCCAGCAGCTTAGCACCTAACCCTAACTATGGCTACACCTTC. The encoded protein is CASSLAPNPNYGYTF. Full variable domain (remainder filled in from reference TRBV7-9 and TRBJ1-2): DTGVSQNPRHKITKRGQNVTFRCDPISEHNRLYWYRQTLGQGPEFLTYFQNEAQLEKSRLLSDRFSAERPKGSFSTLEIQRTEQGDSAMYLCASSLAPNPNYGYTFGSGTRLTVV.

This rearrangement joins TRBV6-1 to TRBJ1-4; D is uncertain. CDR1 MNHNS and CDR2 SASEGT come from the germline V gene. V lost 3 bases and J lost 5, with 7 bases in between. This CDR3 has 13 residues. The CDR3 region is CASSDRMNEKLFF. CDR3 bases: TGTGCCAGCAGTGACAGAATGAATGAAAAACTGTTTTTT.

The chain carries TRBV6-6 and TRBJ1-1; a possible D gene is TRBD1 (6 bases). The V gene lost 7 bases and the J gene lost 5 bases, with 20 bases spanning the gap. Germline CDR1 MNHNY, CDR2 SVGAGI (reference sequence). The length of the CDR3 is 15 residues. The CDR3 loop is CASTKQGGGRTEAFF. CDR3 DNA sequence: TGTGCCAGCACGAAACAGGGAGGGGGGCGAACTGAAGCTTTCTTT.

The genes are TRBV13 and TRBJ2-7; tentative D call: TRBD2 (5 bases). The CDR3 runs to 12 residues. Per the germline V gene, CDR1 is PRHDT and CDR2 is FYEKMQ (reference sequence). V lost 8 bases and J lost 7, with 15 bases in between. CDR3: CASGSVREEQYF. The CDR3 DNA follows: TGTGCCAGCGGTTCCGTGAGGGAAGAGCAGTACTTC.

This clone came up a few times. The J gene is TRBJ1-1, the V gene TRBV28; D remains unclear. V was pared by 10 bases and J by 2 bases, with 11 bases between. CDR1 and CDR2 from the germline V gene are MDHEN and SYDVKM. CDR3 length: 12 amino acids. The chain's CDR3 is CATELPNTEAFF. CDR3 nucleotides: TGTGCCACCGAGCTTCCCAACACTGAAGCTTTCTTT.

This sequence joins TRBV19 and TRBJ2-1; weak D call: TRBD2 (6 bases). The CDR3 runs to 14 residues. Trimming removed 5 bases at V and 7 bases at J, with 15 bases between. CDR1 LNHDA and CDR2 SQIVND come from the germline V gene (reference sequence). DNA of the CDR3: TGTGCCAGTAGTGACAGACTAGATGCTAATGAGCAGTTCTTC. As protein: CASSDRLDANEQFF. The whole variable domain, remainder taken from reference TRBV19 and TRBJ2-1, is DGGITQSPKYLFRKEGQNVTLSCEQNLNHDAMYWYRQDPGQGLRLIYYSQIVNDFQKGDIAEGYSVSREKKESFPLTVTSAQKNPTAFYLCASSDRLDANEQFFGPGTRLTVL.

J is TRBJ1-1 and V is TRBV4-1, with D maybe TRBD1 (5 bases). CDR1 is MGHRA, CDR2 YSYEKL, per germline. The CDR3 contains 15 residues. Trimming took off 4 bases at V and 1 base at J, with 13 bases between the two ends. CDR3 DNA sequence: TGCGCCAGCAGCCCAGGGCCTTGGGAGAACACTGAAGCTTTCTTT. Protein: CASSPGPWENTEAFF.

This clone was seen just once. The rearrangement links TRBV6-1 to TRBJ2-7; 7 nucleotides match TRBD1. The germline gives CDR1 MNHNS, CDR2 SASEGT. This CDR3 comprises 12 residues. V lost 4 bases, J lost 6 bases, and 3 bases stayed unmatched. CDR3 amino acids: CASSAGTAEQYF. The CDR3 DNA reads TGTGCCAGCAGTGCTGGGACAGCCGAGCAGTACTTC.

The rearrangement joins TRBV19 to TRBJ2-7; TRBD2 agrees at 7 bases. From germline, CDR1 is LNHDA and CDR2 SQIVND (reference sequence). This CDR3 spans 15 amino acids. V shed 5 bases, J shed 1 base, and the junction held 8 bases outside the gene matches. The CDR3 DNA reads TGTGCCAGTAGTCTACCGGGGGGTTCATCCTACGAGCAGTACTTC. Translating it yields CASSLPGGSSYEQYF.

The rearrangement uses TRBV28 and TRBJ1-1; tentatively, D is TRBD1 (5 bases). Germline CDR1 reads MDHEN; CDR2 reads SYDVKM. This CDR3 is 15 amino acids long. Trimming cost V 5 bases and J 1 base, with 14 bases left between them. The CDR3 nucleotides read TGTGCCAGCAGTCTAGCCGGGACCCCGAACACTGAAGCTTTCTTT. This gives the protein CASSLAGTPNTEAFF.

The chain has TRBV6-5 and TRBJ2-1; D is possibly TRBD1 (6 bases). The CDR3 sequence is 15 residues long. CDR1 MNHEY and CDR2 SVGAGI come from the germline V gene. V was clipped by 4 bases and J by 8 bases, with 18 bases between them. This CDR3 reads CASSSPRTVTDEQFF. The CDR3 DNA follows: TGTGCCAGCAGTTCTCCTCGGACAGTAACGGATGAGCAGTTCTTC.

This clone was counted a few times. The J gene is TRBJ1-1, the V gene TRBV4-1; D gene ambiguous. Germline V gene sequence: CDR1 MGHRA, CDR2 YSYEKL. V was pared by 6 bases and J by 0 bases, with 11 bases between. The CDR3 length is 14 residues. The DNA for the CDR3 is TGCGCCAGCAGTCTAGGATTAGTGAACACTGAAGCTTTCTTT. Encoded protein: CASSLGLVNTEAFF.

In this sample, this clone turned up once. The V and J genes are TRBV19 and TRBJ2-7; TRBD2 matches at 9 bases. V was clipped by 4 bases and J by 2 bases; unmatched bases: 9. The germline V gene encodes CDR1 LNHDA and CDR2 SQIVND (reference sequence). The CDR3 is made up of 16 amino acids. CDR3 amino acids: CASSTLPAGGPYEQYF. CDR3 coding DNA: TGTGCCAGTAGTACCCTTCCAGCGGGGGGACCCTACGAGCAGTACTTC.

This clone was counted only a few times. The J gene is TRBJ1-1, the V gene TRBV5-4; D is ambiguous. CDR3 length equals 15 residues. The V end was cut by 0 bases, the J end by 4 bases, with 13 bases between. CDR1 and CDR2 from the germline V gene are SGHNT and YYREEE (reference sequence). This chain's CDR3 is CASSLVDLKGTEAFF. The DNA for the CDR3 is TGTGCCAGCAGCTTGGTGGACCTAAAGGGCACTGAAGCTTTCTTT.

The chain's CDR3 is CASSSRRRQGSEQFF. The DNA of the CDR3 is TGTGCCAGCAGCTCCCGCCGCCGACAGGGGAGTGAGCAGTTCTTC. The rearrangement joins TRBV5-6 to TRBJ2-1, with 8 bases aligning to TRBD1. V lost 3 bases, J lost 9 bases, and 11 bases stayed unmatched. CDR1 is SGHDT, CDR2 YYEEEE, per germline. The CDR3 spans 15 residues.

The chain carries TRBV11-2 and TRBJ2-7; D may be TRBD2 (5 bases). V was trimmed by 1 base and J by 5 bases, leaving 18 bases between them. The CDR3 has 16 residues. CDR1 is SGHAT, CDR2 FQNNGV, per germline. CDR3 sequence reads: CASSLVRGRGPHEQYF. As DNA, the CDR3 is TGTGCCAGCAGCTTAGTCCGGGGTAGAGGTCCCCACGAGCAGTACTTC.

This sequence joins TRBV5-4 and TRBJ2-7; the match to TRBD1 covers 9 bases. This CDR3 has 12 residues. Trimming removed 9 bases from V and 2 bases from J; junction bases left unmatched: 3. CDR1 and CDR2 from the germline V gene are SGHNT and YYREEE (reference sequence). CDR3 coding DNA: TGTGCCATCGGGACAGGGCCCTACGAGCAGTACTTC. Its translation is CAIGTGPYEQYF.

This chain uses TRBV15 with TRBJ1-5; the match to TRBD1 covers 7 bases. Germline assignment: CDR1 LNHNV and CDR2 YYDKDF (reference sequence). Germline trimming cut 6 bases from V and 4 bases from J; bases unmatched to any gene: 9. This CDR3 is 15 amino acids long. The CDR3 coding sequence is TGTGCCACCAGTAACTACCGGGACAGAAATCAGCCCCAGCATTTT. Its protein is CATSNYRDRNQPQHF.

This sequence joins TRBV18 and TRBJ2-3; D is unresolved. V lost 0 bases to trimming and J lost 1 base, with 8 bases between them. The germline V gene encodes CDR1 KGHSH and CDR2 LQKENI. The CDR3 spans 15 residues. CDR3 region: CASSPPGRGTDTQYF. As DNA, the CDR3 is TGTGCCAGCTCACCACCTGGAAGAGGCACAGATACGCAGTATTTT. Full variable domain (missing parts from reference TRBV18 and TRBJ2-3): NAGVMQNPRHLVRRRGQEARLRCSPMKGHSHVYWYRQLPEEGLKFMVYLQKENIIDESGMPKERFSAEFPKEGPSILRIQQVVRGDSAAYFCASSPPGRGTDTQYFGPGTRLTVL.

This chain links TRBV12-5 with TRBJ1-1, with D perhaps TRBD1 (5 bases). The V gene lost 5 bases and the J gene lost 3 bases, with 7 bases spanning the gap. The length of the CDR3 is 12 residues. Germline CDR1 reads LGHNT; CDR2 reads FRNRAP. The CDR3 sequence is CASGPTDTEAFF. The CDR3 DNA reads TGTGCTAGTGGTCCGACAGACACTGAAGCTTTCTTT.

This chain joins TRBV6-6 and TRBJ2-7; 8 nucleotides match TRBD1. V lost 2 bases to trimming and J lost 2 bases; unmatched junction nucleotides: 2. This CDR3 has 14 amino acids. CDR1 MNHNY and CDR2 SVGAGI come from the germline V gene (reference sequence). CDR3 sequence reads: CASSYRDRTYEQYF. The DNA of the CDR3 is TGTGCCAGCAGTTACAGGGACAGGACCTACGAGCAGTACTTC.

The rearrangement joins TRBV28 to TRBJ1-2; D not resolved. V gave up 5 bases and J gave up 6 bases, with 16 bases separating them. CDR3 length: 14 residues. CDR1 is MDHEN, CDR2 SYDVKM, per germline. This chain's CDR3 is CASSRSAWGHGYTF. The CDR3 coding sequence is TGTGCCAGCAGTCGGTCTGCATGGGGTCATGGCTACACCTTC.

The chain recombines TRBV6-6 with TRBJ2-7; the D gene is possibly TRBD2 (5 bases). The germline V gene has CDR1 MNHNY and CDR2 SVGAGI (reference sequence). The CDR3 totals 14 residues. V lost 3 bases, J lost 5 bases, and 14 bases lay in between. The chain's CDR3 is CASSYYSPGDEQYF. Written as DNA, the CDR3 is TGTGCCAGCAGTTATTACAGTCCCGGGGACGAGCAGTACTTC.

The chain joins TRBV19 to TRBJ2-1, with 10 positions matching TRBD2. The CDR3 totals 16 residues. Per the germline V gene, CDR1 is LNHDA and CDR2 is SQIVND (reference sequence). V shed 4 bases, J shed 3 bases, and the junction held 6 bases outside the gene matches. CDR3: CASSKTLAGYYNEQFF. CDR3 nucleotides: TGTGCCAGTAGTAAGACACTAGCGGGATACTACAATGAGCAGTTCTTC.

The chain couples TRBV27 to TRBJ1-3; D gene unclear. Looked up from germline, CDR1 is MNHEY and CDR2 is SMNVEV (reference sequence). The CDR3 contains 14 residues. Trimming cost V 9 bases and J 0 bases, with 12 bases left between them. In DNA, the CDR3 is TGTGCCAGTTCCTCCCTTAGCTCTGGAAACACCATATATTTT. It encodes CASSSLSSGNTIYF.

This chain uses TRBV19 with TRBJ2-1; no definite D call. Germline CDR1 is LNHDA and CDR2 is SQIVND (reference sequence). The CDR3 has 15 residues. V lost 2 bases and J 5 bases, leaving 13 bases between the germline ends. This CDR3 is CASSIMVGNNNEQFF. CDR3 nucleotide sequence: TGTGCCAGTAGTATAATGGTAGGGAATAACAATGAGCAGTTCTTC.

The chain joins TRBV5-1 to TRBJ1-3; 12 nucleotides line up with TRBD1. With V trimmed by 3 bases and J by 2 bases, 3 bases remained unmatched. The CDR3 extends over 16 amino acids. Per germline, CDR1 SGHRS and CDR2 YFSETQ. The CDR3 nucleotides read TGCGCCAGCAGCTCGGGACAGGGGGCGACTGGAAACACCATATATTTT. This codes for CASSSGQGATGNTIYF.

V gene TRBV30 combines with J gene TRBJ1-4; maybe TRBD1 (5 bases). V was cut by 7 bases and J by 0 bases, with 24 bases left in between. CDR3 size: 18 residues. Germline V gives CDR1 GTSNPN, CDR2 SVGIG (reference sequence). CDR3 region: CASTLWKGTYATNEKLFF. CDR3 DNA: TGTGCCTCCACCCTCTGGAAGGGGACCTATGCAACTAATGAAAAACTGTTTTTT. Looking up the rest from reference TRBV30 and TRBJ1-4 gives the full variable domain: SQTIHQWPATLVQPVGSPLSLECTVEGTSNPNLYWYRQAAGRGLQLLFYSVGIGQISSEVPQNLSASRPQDRQFILSSKKLLLSDSGFYLCASTLWKGTYATNEKLFFGSGTQLSVL.

The genes are TRBV5-4 and TRBJ1-2; D unclear. V lost 3 bases and J lost 8, with 17 bases in between. CDR3 length: 14 amino acids. From germline, CDR1 is SGHNT and CDR2 YYREEE (reference sequence). Here the CDR3 reads CASSSPAVWAGYTF. DNA of the CDR3: TGTGCCAGCAGCTCCCCCGCTGTTTGGGCGGGCTACACCTTC.